In its sample, the clone carrying this TCR beta chain was seen many times. Antigen unknown. This entry belongs to a study of metastatic and nonmetastatic thyroid tumors. Study overall: The comparison covered peripheral blood and tumor or nodule tissue in malignant and benign thyroid patients.

No treatment of any kind had been given to any patient before thyroid surgery. Findings of the study overall: As reported, TCR beta diversity in blood and tumor was significantly higher in malignant thyroid tumors than in benign nodules.

Under the authors' procedure: A classifier of distant metastasis in papillary thyroid cancer was built from CDR3 differences (across clinicopathological groups). TCRdb re-called the PCR reads with MiXCR. TCRdb's processing, not the study's, gives the V and J calls here. The sample lists some 20,000 clones, roughly 22% occurring once. V was cut by 4 bases and J by 0 bases, with 19 bases left in between. CDR1 is KGHSH, CDR2 LQKENI, per germline. The CDR3 extends over 18 amino acids. The receptor comes from a male donor with papillary thyroid cancer or a benign thyroid nodule (not recorded which). Some clones in this sample may be carry-over from other donors' samples. This sequence joins TRBV18 and TRBJ1-3; maybe TRBD1 (5 bases). The sample was tumor tissue. The DNA for the CDR3 is TGTGCCAGCTCACTCTCTAGGGCAGGGACTTCCTCTGGAAACACCATATATTTT. Its protein is CASSLSRAGTSSGNTIYF.